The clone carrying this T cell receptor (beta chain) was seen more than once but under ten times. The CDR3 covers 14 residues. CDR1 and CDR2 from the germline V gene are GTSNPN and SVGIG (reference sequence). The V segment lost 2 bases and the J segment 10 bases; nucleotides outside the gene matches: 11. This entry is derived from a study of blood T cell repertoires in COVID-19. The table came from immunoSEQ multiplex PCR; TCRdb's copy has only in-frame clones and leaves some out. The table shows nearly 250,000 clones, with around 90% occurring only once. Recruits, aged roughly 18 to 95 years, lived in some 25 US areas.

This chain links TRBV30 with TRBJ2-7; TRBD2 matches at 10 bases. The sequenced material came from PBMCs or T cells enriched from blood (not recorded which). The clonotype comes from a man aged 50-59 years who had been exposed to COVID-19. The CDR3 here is CAWSSGLAGVSQYV. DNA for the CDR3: TGTGCCTGGAGTTCAGGTCTAGCGGGAGTTAGTCAGTACGTC.